The 2 T cell receptor beta chains below were found in one sample sequenced in a study of monozygotic twins with inflammatory bowel disease. Using the 5' RACE reads, TCRdb records one entry per CDR3 protein without DNA. The table for this sample gives 140,000 to 150,000 distinct CDR3 sequences. The sequenced material came from blood. These TCRs come from a human donor with ulcerative colitis or Crohn's disease, or a healthy co-twin of an affected twin (not recorded which).

The chain carries TRBV28 and TRBJ1-5; checking the TCRdb D call of TRBD1 is not possible without DNA. Germline assignment: CDR1 MDHEN and CDR2 SYDVKM. The CDR3 extends over 15 amino acids. This CDR3 is CASSPPGGGDQPQHF.

The chain recombines TRBV12-3 or TRBV12-4 with TRBJ2-1; the TCRdb D gene call, TRBD2, has no DNA to confirm it. The CDR3 runs to 15 residues. The CDR3 region is CASSFGGPPYNEQFF.